Listed here are 32 T cell receptor beta chains from one sample, sequenced in a study of human T cells and chemical hapten exposure. Time point: pre-sensitization, week 0. Treatment given: therapeutic diphenylcyclopropenone sensitization with weekly scalp DPC. Each CDR3 protein gets one entry after TCRdb re-called the RACE reads with MiXCR. The table includes more than 250,000 distinct CDR3 sequences, approximately 7.5% detected once. Material: whole blood, obtained in connection with sensitization to the hapten diphenylcyclopropenone (DPC). These receptors were obtained from a young man with alopecia areata. Some clones in this sample may be carry-over from other donors' samples.

In its sample, this clonotype was seen a few times. V gene TRBV7-9 combines with J gene TRBJ1-6; TRBD1 is a possible D gene (5 bases). This CDR3 is built from 17 residues. Germline CDR1 SEHNR, CDR2 FQNEAQ (reference sequence). Trimming removed 7 bases at V and 2 bases at J, with 18 bases between. This chain's CDR3 is CASTDLRTGPYNSPLHF. In nucleotides, the CDR3 is TGTGCCAGCACCGACCTGAGAACGGGACCCTATAATTCACCCCTCCACTTT.

In its sample, this clonotype was seen a few times. V and J are TRBV6-4 and TRBJ2-3; D is undetermined. This CDR3 spans 13 amino acids. V dropped 2 bases and J dropped 2 bases, with 5 bases sitting between them. Germline V gene data show CDR1 as MRHNA and CDR2 as SNTAGT. DNA for the CDR3: TGTGCCAGCAGTGACGGCTTCACAGATACGCAGTATTTT. Translated: CASSDGFTDTQYF.

The sample holds a few counts of this clonotype. The V call is TRBV6-1, the J call TRBJ1-2; a possible D gene is TRBD1 (6 bases). Trimming stripped 1 base from V and 4 bases from J, with 13 bases between. From germline, CDR1 is MNHNS and CDR2 SASEGT. The CDR3 has 15 residues. CDR3 residues: CASSEGGTGFYGYTF. CDR3 coding DNA: TGTGCCAGCAGTGAAGGGGGCACAGGGTTCTATGGCTACACCTTC.

This clonotype has just a few counts. CDR3 bases: TGTGCCAGCAGGCGCGGACAGGGGATGAGTGGAACCGGGGAGCTGTTTTTT. Amino acids: CASRRGQGMSGTGELFF. The V gene is TRBV6-5, the J gene TRBJ2-2, with TRBD1 matching 9 bases. CDR3 length: 17 amino acids. Germline V CDR1 and CDR2: MNHEY, SVGAGI. After removal of 6 bases from V and 5 bases from J, the junction contained 13 bases not matched to a gene.

The chain uses TRBV5-1 and TRBJ1-1, with D unresolved. The CDR3 has 15 amino acids. In germline, CDR1 is SGHRS, CDR2 YFSETQ. V was cut by 2 bases and J by 0 bases, with 11 bases left in between. The CDR3 sequence: CASSFREPVNTEAFF. DNA of the CDR3: TGCGCCAGCAGCTTCCGGGAGCCTGTGAACACTGAAGCTTTCTTT.

This clonotype was detected a few times. The chain carries TRBV7-2 and TRBJ1-2; TRBD1 matches at 8 bases. Germline V CDR1 and CDR2: SGHTA, FQGNSA. CDR3 length: 14 residues. V gave up 1 base and J gave up 2 bases; unmatched junction bases: 0. The CDR3 DNA reads as TGTGCCAGCAGCTTAGGGGACAGGAACTATGGCTACACCTTC. It encodes CASSLGDRNYGYTF.

This clonotype was found a few times. This chain connects TRBV9 to TRBJ2-1; 10 bases align to TRBD2. This CDR3 is built from 16 residues. The junction had 5 bases not matched to a gene; V was cut back by 3 bases and J by 2 bases. Germline V gene data show CDR1 as SGDLS and CDR2 as YYNGEE. This CDR3 is CASSAQLAGPYNEQFF. The CDR3 DNA follows: TGTGCCAGCAGCGCCCAACTAGCGGGGCCCTACAATGAGCAGTTCTTC.

In regard to this clonotype: A read error may be the cause here, since a much bigger clone is one base away. The gene calls are TRBV7-2 and TRBJ2-3, with a weak D call TRBD1 (6 bases). The CDR3 has 14 residues. CDR1 and CDR2 from the germline V gene are SGHTA and FQGNSA. The CDR3 loop is CVSSVQGRTDTQYF. DNA of the CDR3: TGTGTCAGCAGCGTACAGGGTCGCACAGATACGCAGTATTTT.

This clonotype was seen only a few times. This chain uses TRBV6-2 or TRBV6-3 with TRBJ2-3; the D is unclear. This CDR3 region has 14 residues. The ends were cut back, 2 bases at V and 0 bases at J, with 6 bases in the middle. From germline, CDR1 is MNHEY and CDR2 SVGEGT. The CDR3, as DNA: TGTGCCAGCAGTTACCCTCTTAGCACAGATACGCAGTATTTT. Protein product: CASSYPLSTDTQYF.

The rearrangement uses TRBV6-2 or TRBV6-3 and TRBJ2-7, with 9 bases that match TRBD2. The ends lost 11 bases at V and 2 bases at J; junction bases unmatched: 1. This CDR3 contains 11 residues. Germline CDR1 is MNHEY and CDR2 is SVGEGT. Here the CDR3 DNA reads TGTGCCGGCGGGGGGGCCTACGAGCAGTACTTC. Translated, it gives CAGGGAYEQYF.

In its sample, this clonotype was seen a few times. The chain uses TRBV6-2 or TRBV6-3 and TRBJ2-7; D is perhaps TRBD2 (6 bases). From germline, CDR1 is MNHEY and CDR2 SVGEGT. Deletions cut 6 bases from V and 4 bases from J, with 19 bases between. The CDR3 is 15 amino acids. The CDR3 loop is CASSPGTWRDYEQYV. The CDR3 bases are TGTGCCAGCAGCCCCGGGACTTGGAGGGATTACGAGCAGTACGTC.

V gene TRBV4-1 combines with J gene TRBJ1-4; 9 positions match TRBD1. The CDR3 loop spans 14 amino acids. Germline V gives CDR1 MGHRA, CDR2 YSYEKL. V was pared by 5 bases and J by 6 bases, with 4 bases of the junction left unmatched. Written as DNA, the CDR3 is TGCGCCAGCAGCGACAGGGGGTGGTATGAAAAACTGTTTTTT. This encodes CASSDRGWYEKLFF.

This clonotype was detected only a few times. V usage is TRBV27 and J usage is TRBJ2-7, with 8 bases identical to TRBD2. The CDR3 extends over 13 amino acids. V was clipped by 3 bases and J by 3 bases; unmatched bases: 1. Per the germline V gene, CDR1 is MNHEY and CDR2 is SMNVEV (reference sequence). In DNA, the CDR3 is TGTGCCAGCAGTTTTAGCGGGGTCTACGAGCAGTACTTC. Its translation: CASSFSGVYEQYF.

Only a few counts were recorded for this clonotype. The rearrangement joins TRBV5-1 to TRBJ1-1; no clear D. Germline assignment: CDR1 SGHRS and CDR2 YFSETQ. The CDR3 covers 14 residues. The germline V and J ends were trimmed by 3 bases and 2 bases, with 11 bases remaining between them. The CDR3 protein is CASSSSPTNTEAFF. The CDR3 DNA is TGCGCCAGCAGCTCCAGCCCAACAAACACTGAAGCTTTCTTT.

This clonotype was observed at least ten times. The chain has TRBV5-1 and TRBJ1-4, with D possibly being TRBD1 (5 bases). Trimming took off 0 bases at V and 3 bases at J, with 9 bases between the two ends. This CDR3 spans 15 amino acids. Germline V gene lookup returns CDR1 SGHRS and CDR2 YFSETQ. CDR3 region: CASSLGGIANEKLFF. In nucleotides, the CDR3 is TGCGCCAGCAGCTTGGGGGGGATCGCTAATGAAAAACTGTTTTTT. Complete variable domain (other parts from reference TRBV5-1 and TRBJ1-4): KAGVTQTPRYLIKTRGQQVTLSCSPISGHRSVSWYQQTPGQGLQFLFEYFSETQRNKGNFPGRFSGRQFSNSRSEMNVSTLELGDSALYLCASSLGGIANEKLFFGSGTQLSVL.

This clonotype turned up a few times. The CDR3 here is CASSPWRGTTYEQYV. The CDR3 bases are TGTGCCAGCAGCCCTTGGAGGGGGACTACCTACGAGCAGTACGTC. The chain carries TRBV2 and TRBJ2-7; D might be TRBD2 (7 bases). Germline V gene sequence: CDR1 SNHLY, CDR2 FYNNEI. The CDR3 consists of 15 residues. V was pared by 6 bases and J by 2 bases, with 17 bases between.

This clonotype was detected once. The chain links TRBV20-1 to TRBJ2-2, with D perhaps TRBD1 or TRBD2 (6 bases each). V was clipped by 5 bases and J by 4 bases, with 23 bases between them. This CDR3 comprises 17 residues. The germline gives CDR1 DFQATT, CDR2 SNEGSKA (reference sequence). CDR3 protein: CSAGLDKGDWGTGELFF. The CDR3 DNA sequence: TGCAGTGCTGGCCTGGACAAGGGGGACTGGGGCACCGGGGAGCTGTTTTTT.

This clonotype appeared a few times. This chain links TRBV28 with TRBJ2-3; D gene unclear. CDR3 length: 15 residues. Germline V gives CDR1 MDHEN, CDR2 SYDVKM. Trimming shortened V by 6 bases and J by 0 bases, and 13 bases separated the two germline ends. Written as DNA, the CDR3 is TGTGCCAGCAGACCCTCTGGGGTCAGCACAGATACGCAGTATTTT. It yields the protein CASRPSGVSTDTQYF.

The chain links TRBV7-2 to TRBJ1-4, with TRBD1 matching over 8 bases. Unmatched junction bases numbered 2, after V lost 1 base and J lost 7 bases. This CDR3 region has 14 residues. Germline assignment: CDR1 SGHTA and CDR2 FQGNSA. The chain's CDR3 is CASSLETGVEKLFF. The CDR3 DNA follows: TGTGCCAGCAGCTTAGAGACAGGGGTTGAAAAACTGTTTTTT.

This clonotype has a count of ten or more. CDR3 DNA sequence: TGTGCCAGCAGTTACCAGGACGTCTACTCTGGGGCCAACGTCCTGACTTTC. As protein: CASSYQDVYSGANVLTF. The genes are TRBV6-2 or TRBV6-3 and TRBJ2-6, with D unclear. The CDR3 consists of 17 residues. Germline V gene sequence: CDR1 MNHEY, CDR2 SVGEGT. V lost 2 bases to trimming and J lost 0 bases, with 11 bases between them.

The chain employs TRBV6-1 and TRBJ1-1; the D is unclear. V was pared by 3 bases and J by 0 bases, with 8 bases between. The CDR3 is 14 amino acids. The V gene's germline CDR1 is MNHNS and CDR2 SASEGT. CDR3 in amino acids: CASSDQVMNTEAFF. The CDR3, as DNA: TGTGCCAGCAGTGATCAAGTAATGAACACTGAAGCTTTCTTT.

V is TRBV7-9 and J is TRBJ2-1; no definite D call. Trimming stripped 5 bases from V and 1 base from J, with 15 bases between. Germline V CDR1 and CDR2: SEHNR, FQNEAQ (reference sequence). The CDR3 totals 16 residues. The CDR3 loop reads CASSRPPGPSYNEQFF. The CDR3 region has the DNA TGTGCCAGCAGCCGACCGCCAGGACCATCCTACAATGAGCAGTTCTTC.

This clonotype was detected ten times or more. The gene calls are TRBV29-1 and TRBJ2-7; 7 positions agree with TRBD1. The germline gives CDR1 SQVTM, CDR2 ANQGSEA. V lost 8 bases, J lost 5 bases, and 9 bases stayed unmatched. The CDR3 spans 12 residues. This chain's CDR3 is CSIRQGQHEQYF. The CDR3 DNA reads as TGCAGCATCAGACAGGGACAGCACGAGCAGTACTTC.

This clonotype occurred a few times. The rearrangement links TRBV13 to TRBJ2-7; 9 bases are shared with TRBD1. The ends lost 5 bases at V and 3 bases at J; junction bases unmatched: 8. The CDR3 spans 15 residues. Germline values: CDR1 PRHDT, CDR2 FYEKMQ (reference sequence). CDR3 sequence reads: CASSPGTGNNYEQYF. CDR3 in DNA: TGTGCCAGCAGCCCGGGGACAGGGAATAACTACGAGCAGTACTTC.

This sequence joins TRBV5-1 and TRBJ1-2, with D hard to call. V lost 0 bases, J lost 8 bases, and 14 bases lay in between. The CDR3 is 14 residues long. Germline V lookup: CDR1 SGHRS, CDR2 YFSETQ. The CDR3, as DNA: TGCGCCAGCAGCTTGGAAGTCGGCGGCGGCGGCTACACCTTC. It specifies CASSLEVGGGGYTF. Combining the CDR3 with reference TRBV5-1 and TRBJ1-2 gives the whole variable domain KAGVTQTPRYLIKTRGQQVTLSCSPISGHRSVSWYQQTPGQGLQFLFEYFSETQRNKGNFPGRFSGRQFSNSRSEMNVSTLELGDSALYLCASSLEVGGGGYTFGSGTRLTVV.

The V and J genes are TRBV7-8 and TRBJ1-5; D not resolved. This CDR3 has 17 amino acids. Germline V gene sequence: CDR1 SGHVS, CDR2 FQNEAQ. Between the trimmed V and J ends, which lost 5 bases and 5 bases, there was a span of 22 bases. The CDR3 coding sequence is TGTGCCAGCAGCCCGTCGAGATTACGGCAGGTAGATCAGCCCCAGCATTTT. Protein sequence: CASSPSRLRQVDQPQHF.

This clonotype was observed a handful of times. Mismatch with germline at one junction end may stem from a read error. V is TRBV5-8 and J is TRBJ2-4; maybe TRBD1 (7 bases). The CDR3 runs to 11 residues. CDR1 and CDR2 from the germline V gene are SGHTS and YDEGEE. The CDR3 DNA reads TGTGCCAGCAGCCCGGAGGGGGCCCATCACTTC. As protein: CASSPEGAHHF.

This clonotype was counted many times. The chain is built from TRBV12-3 or TRBV12-4 and TRBJ2-3, with 8 bases identical to TRBD2. Germline trimming cut 5 bases from V and 3 bases from J; bases unmatched to any gene: 7. CDR3 size: 15 residues. Here the CDR3 reads CASSLVAGYTDTQYF. The CDR3 bases are TGTGCCAGCAGTCTGGTAGCGGGGTATACAGATACGCAGTATTTT.

This rearrangement joins TRBV3-1 to TRBJ2-1; no definite D call. Trimming left V 1 base short and J 6 bases short, with 7 bases between. The CDR3 contains 13 residues. Germline CDR1 LGHDT, CDR2 YNNKEL (reference sequence). Written as DNA, the CDR3 is TGTGCCAGCAGCCAAGTTTCTGTCAATGAGCAGTTCTTC. Translation gives CASSQVSVNEQFF.

A few counts support this clonotype. The CDR3 bases are TGTGCTAGTGGCCTAGCGGGGGTGGATACGCAGTATTTT. Its protein product is CASGLAGVDTQYF. The gene calls are TRBV12-5 and TRBJ2-3; the match to TRBD2 covers 10 bases. V gave up 6 bases and J gave up 6 bases; unmatched junction bases: 3. CDR3 size: 13 residues. The germline V gene encodes CDR1 LGHNT and CDR2 FRNRAP.

There are a few counts of this clonotype. CDR3 amino acids: CASSSNSGTGNTEAFF. Written as DNA, the CDR3 is TGTGCCAGCAGCTCAAATTCGGGAACCGGGAACACTGAAGCTTTCTTT. This rearrangement joins TRBV7-3 to TRBJ1-1; D gene uncertain. The CDR3 contains 16 residues. CDR1 SGHTA and CDR2 FQGTGA come from the germline V gene. V lost 4 bases and J 1 base, leaving 16 bases between the germline ends.

There are a few counts of this clonotype. The chain has TRBV7-9 and TRBJ2-7, with D possibly matching TRBD1 (5 bases). CDR3 size: 12 residues. V dropped 5 bases and J dropped 3 bases, with 8 bases sitting between them. CDR1 SEHNR and CDR2 FQNEAQ come from the germline V gene (reference sequence). The CDR3, as DNA: TGTGCCAGCAGCATGACAGTCTACGAGCAGTACTTC. It codes for CASSMTVYEQYF.